These 32 T cell receptor beta chains originate from one sample sequenced in a study of long-term antiretroviral therapy in people with HIV (dated by TCRdb to 2022 to 2024). Sequencing of the TRB variable region was done with the immunoSEQ hsTCRB v3.0 assay at survey level resolution. TCRdb stores this immuneACCESS table with in-frame sequences only. Part of the clones is absent; in the studies checked, under half of the shortfall reflects unresolved V genes, and no reason is known for the rest. The sample table shows tens of thousands of clones, and more than 75% are seen once. About 8.3% of the sample lies in the top ten. The sample here was unsorted PBMCs, taken 0.2 years before starting antiretroviral therapy. Receptor source: a man aged 18 to 29 with HIV.

The rearrangement uses TRBV9 and TRBJ2-7; TRBD1 matches at 7 bases. J was trimmed by 7 bases and V by 0 bases; bases with no gene match: 13. Per the germline V gene, CDR1 is SGDLS and CDR2 is YYNGEE. There are 16 residues in the CDR3. The CDR3 DNA reads as TGTGCCAGCAGCGTAGAAGGGGGCAGGGGAGCGAGGGAGCAGTACTTC. Its translation: CASSVEGGRGAREQYF.

In this sample, this clone turned up a few times. This chain uses TRBV19 with TRBJ2-7, with 12 bases matching TRBD2. Per the germline V gene, CDR1 is LNHDA and CDR2 is SQIVND (reference sequence). J lost 3 bases, V lost 3 bases, and 3 bases had no gene match. The length of the CDR3 is 15 residues. The CDR3 loop reads CASSMGLAGHYEQYF. In nucleotides, the CDR3 is TGTGCCAGTAGTATGGGACTAGCGGGTCACTACGAGCAGTACTTC.

The V and J genes are TRBV10-3 and TRBJ2-5; 11 bases fit TRBD2. Germline CDR1 ENHRY, CDR2 SYGVKD. Trimming at V came to 5 bases and at J to 5 bases, leaving 7 bases not matched to a gene. CDR3 length equals 15 residues. CDR3 residues: CAISPLAGGGETQYF. In DNA form, the CDR3 reads TGTGCCATCAGTCCTCTAGCGGGGGGCGGGGAGACCCAGTACTTC.

The chain recombines TRBV9 with TRBJ2-7; either TRBD1 or TRBD2 may fit D (5 bases each). CDR1 and CDR2 (germline): SGDLS, YYNGEE. There are 14 residues in the CDR3. Trimming left V 3 bases short and J 4 bases short, with 14 bases between. The chain's CDR3 is CASSASGTSYEQYF. The CDR3 region has the DNA TGTGCCAGCAGCGCCTCCGGGACGTCGTACGAGCAGTACTTC.

The rearrangement links TRBV10-3 to TRBJ1-5, with 11 bases that match TRBD1. The V gene end was trimmed by 6 bases and the J gene end by 5 bases; junction bases not matched to a gene: 12. Germline values: CDR1 ENHRY, CDR2 SYGVKD. The CDR3 totals 17 residues. CDR3 sequence: CAISRGDRGKGDQPQHF. The CDR3 DNA sequence: TGTGCCATCAGCCGGGGGGACAGGGGGAAGGGAGATCAGCCCCAGCATTTT.

The J gene is TRBJ1-2, the V gene TRBV5-8; D may be TRBD1 (5 bases). Germline V gene sequence: CDR1 SGHTS, CDR2 YDEGEE. Trimming took off 4 bases at V and 4 bases at J, with 20 bases between the two ends. The CDR3 is 16 residues long. The CDR3 is CASSHPAGVRVYGYTF. CDR3 coding DNA: TGTGCCAGCAGCCACCCGGCGGGGGTCCGGGTCTATGGCTACACCTTC. Looking up the rest from reference TRBV5-8 and TRBJ1-2 gives the full variable domain: EAGVTQSPTHLIKTRGQQATLRCSPISGHTSVYWYQQALGLGLQFLLWYDEGEERNRGNFPPRFSGRQFPNYSSELNVNALELEDSALYLCASSHPAGVRVYGYTFGSGTRLTVV.

The count of this clone is one. V usage is TRBV7-9 and J usage is TRBJ1-3; D is unresolved. The germline gives CDR1 SEHNR, CDR2 FQNEAQ (reference sequence). V lost 7 bases, J lost 1 base, and 14 bases lay in between. There are 15 residues in the CDR3. DNA for the CDR3: TGTGCCAGCACTCTTGGCCCAGATTCTGGAAACACCATATATTTT. Encoded protein: CASTLGPDSGNTIYF.

V usage is TRBV7-6 and J usage is TRBJ1-5; D may be TRBD1 (5 bases). Per the germline V gene, CDR1 is SGHVS and CDR2 is FNYEAQ. The length of the CDR3 is 14 residues. Trimming pared 0 bases from V and 5 bases from J, leaving 8 bases between. DNA of the CDR3: TGTGCCAGCAGCTTAGCTGGGGCCCATCAGCCCCAGCATTTT. Translated: CASSLAGAHQPQHF.

This chain uses TRBV7-8 with TRBJ2-7; 7 bases align to TRBD1. The CDR3 has 15 amino acids. Looked up from germline, CDR1 is SGHVS and CDR2 is FQNEAQ. J was trimmed by 3 bases and V by 1 base; bases with no gene match: 6. The DNA of the CDR3 is TGTGCCAGCAGCTTAGAGTCAGGGGGTTTCTACGAGCAGTACTTC. As protein: CASSLESGGFYEQYF. Full variable domain (remainder filled in from reference TRBV7-8 and TRBJ2-7): GAGVSQSPRYKVAKRGQDVALRCDPISGHVSLFWYQQALGQGPEFLTYFQNEAQLDKSGLPSDRFFAERPEGSVSTLKIQRTQQEDSAVYLCASSLESGGFYEQYFGPGTRLTVT.

The CDR3 coding sequence is TGTGCCAGCAGTGAGCGACCTGAAACCGGGGAGCTGTTTTTT. This encodes CASSERPETGELFF. V gene TRBV6-4 combines with J gene TRBJ2-2; D gene uncertain. CDR1 is MRHNA and CDR2 is SNTAGT in the germline V gene. V was clipped by 3 bases and J by 5 bases, with 10 bases between them. The CDR3 spans 14 residues.

A few counts support this clone. This chain uses TRBV6-1 with TRBJ2-2, with D possibly being TRBD1 or TRBD2 (6 bases each). The germline gives CDR1 MNHNS, CDR2 SASEGT. V shed 7 bases and J shed 6 bases, with 18 bases lying between them. The CDR3 length is 15 residues. The CDR3 DNA reads TGTGCCAGCACCCTGGAGGGGGGTTCGGCCGGGGAGCTGTTTTTT. Its translation is CASTLEGGSAGELFF.

The chain has TRBV6-6 and TRBJ2-1; 8 bases fit TRBD2. With 7 bases clipped from V and 8 bases from J, the junction kept 10 bases outside the gene matches. In germline, CDR1 is MNHNY, CDR2 SVGAGI (reference sequence). CDR3 length: 14 amino acids. The CDR3 nucleotides read TGTGCCAGCATCCCCAGGACTAGCCGGGATGAGCAGTTCTTC. This translates into CASIPRTSRDEQFF.

This clone appeared once. The rearrangement joins TRBV19 to TRBJ2-7; D call uncertain. The length of the CDR3 is 14 residues. V lost 6 bases, J lost 3 bases, and 15 bases lay in between. Germline V lookup: CDR1 LNHDA, CDR2 SQIVND (reference sequence). CDR3 in amino acids: CASSPTLTSYEQYF. CDR3 DNA: TGTGCCAGTAGCCCGACTCTTACCAGCTACGAGCAGTACTTC.

This rearrangement joins TRBV18 to TRBJ2-1; 9 positions agree with TRBD2. The junction had 13 bases not matched to a gene; V was cut back by 1 base and J by 6 bases. The CDR3 is made up of 18 amino acids. Germline CDR1 is KGHSH and CDR2 is LQKENI. CDR3 protein: CASSPRPASGKSLNEQFF. Here the CDR3 DNA reads TGTGCCAGCTCACCACGGCCAGCTAGCGGGAAGTCTCTCAATGAGCAGTTCTTC.

The J gene is TRBJ2-4, the V gene TRBV12-5, with no clear D. This CDR3 is built from 12 residues. Trimming cost V 2 bases and J 2 bases, with 1 base left between them. The germline V gene encodes CDR1 LGHNT and CDR2 FRNRAP. Here the CDR3 DNA reads TGTGCTAGTGGTTTGACCAAAAACATTCAGTACTTC. It yields the protein CASGLTKNIQYF.

This chain uses TRBV11-3 with TRBJ2-7; 10 bases are a match to TRBD1. This CDR3 is built from 13 residues. From germline, CDR1 is SGHNT and CDR2 YENEEA. The V and J ends lost 6 bases and 3 bases, in that order; junction bases with no gene match: 2. The CDR3 DNA follows: TGTGCCAGCAGTCGGGACAGGGGCTACGAGCAGTACTTC. Amino acid sequence: CASSRDRGYEQYF.

The CDR3 bases are TGCGCCAGCAGCCAAGTGGTGAGGGCGGGGGAGCAGTACTTC. Translated, it gives CASSQVVRAGEQYF. The chain carries TRBV4-3 and TRBJ2-7; tentatively, D is TRBD2 (6 bases). Trimming cost V 1 base and J 7 bases, with 14 bases left between them. CDR3 length equals 14 residues. Germline CDR1 and CDR2: LGHNA and YSLEER.

V is TRBV10-3 and J is TRBJ1-1, with 7 bases fitting TRBD1. The CDR3 length is 14 residues. J was trimmed by 2 bases and V by 10 bases; bases with no gene match: 10. The germline V gene has CDR1 ENHRY and CDR2 SYGVKD. The CDR3 protein is CATEAQGLNTEAFF. CDR3 nucleotides: TGTGCCACAGAGGCACAGGGGCTAAACACTGAAGCTTTCTTT.

The chain joins TRBV7-9 to TRBJ1-3; the D is unclear. The CDR3 has 15 amino acids. CDR1 is SEHNR, CDR2 FQNEAQ, per germline (reference sequence). V dropped 5 bases and J dropped 8 bases, with 19 bases sitting between them. CDR3 nucleotides: TGTGCCAGCAGCCCCCGGACCGGCCCTCGGGACACCATATATTTT. Encoded protein: CASSPRTGPRDTIYF.

The J gene is TRBJ1-1, the V gene TRBV5-1; D is ambiguous. Trimming pared 2 bases from V and 4 bases from J, leaving 12 bases between. Germline V lookup: CDR1 SGHRS, CDR2 YFSETQ. The CDR3 extends over 14 amino acids. In DNA, the CDR3 is TGCGCCAGCAGCTTAGGGTTTCTAGGCACTGAAGCTTTCTTT. Translated: CASSLGFLGTEAFF.

V usage is TRBV5-4 and J usage is TRBJ2-4; maybe TRBD2 (5 bases). This CDR3 is built from 16 residues. V shed 4 bases and J shed 2 bases, with 16 bases lying between them. Germline loops: CDR1 SGHNT, CDR2 YYREEE (reference sequence). Here the CDR3 DNA reads TGTGCCAGCAGCCCGGGAAACTTGAGGTCCAAAAACATTCAGTACTTC. Amino acids: CASSPGNLRSKNIQYF.

The chain combines TRBV11-3 with TRBJ1-1; tentative D call: TRBD1 (5 bases). CDR1 is SGHNT, CDR2 YENEEA, per germline. The CDR3 covers 14 residues. V was clipped by 5 bases and J by 5 bases, with 15 bases between them. The CDR3 DNA reads as TGTGCCAGCAGCCCAGGGACGGACCAAACTGAAGCTTTCTTT. This gives the protein CASSPGTDQTEAFF.

This chain connects TRBV11-3 to TRBJ1-6; D is unclear. V lost 9 bases and J lost 4, with 13 bases in between. The CDR3 totals 14 residues. CDR1 is SGHNT and CDR2 is YENEEA in the germline V gene. CDR3 bases: TGTGCCAGATGGGGTCGAGATTATAATTCACCCCTCCACTTT. Translated: CARWGRDYNSPLHF. Full variable domain (missing parts from reference TRBV11-3 and TRBJ1-6): EAGVVQSPRYKIIEKKQPVAFWCNPISGHNTLYWYLQNLGQGPELLIRYENEEAVDDSQLPKDRFSAERLKGVDSTLKIQPAELGDSAVYLCARWGRDYNSPLHFGNGTRLTVT.

This chain joins TRBV20-1 and TRBJ1-1; D ambiguous. The CDR3 totals 11 residues. Trimming cost V 6 bases and J 7 bases, with 12 bases left between them. Germline CDR1 reads DFQATT; CDR2 reads SNEGSKA (reference sequence). This chain's CDR3 is CSATRAGEAFF. DNA for the CDR3: TGCAGTGCCACCCGGGCCGGTGAAGCTTTCTTT.

V usage is TRBV29-1 and J usage is TRBJ2-1; 7 bases match TRBD1. CDR1 SQVTM and CDR2 ANQGSEA come from the germline V gene. V was clipped by 6 bases and J by 7 bases; unmatched bases: 6. This CDR3 has 12 residues. CDR3 nucleotide sequence: TGCAGCGTGAGGGTGACAGGGAATGAGCAGTTCTTC. Amino acids: CSVRVTGNEQFF.

The genes are TRBV4-2 and TRBJ2-7; unclear D gene. V lost 0 bases and J 5 bases, leaving 8 bases between the germline ends. Germline V gives CDR1 LGHNA, CDR2 YNFKEQ. CDR3 size: 13 residues. The CDR3 DNA sequence: TGTGCCAGCAGCCAAGAAAGAACCGACGAGCAGTACTTC. The encoded protein is CASSQERTDEQYF.

The chain uses TRBV7-8 and TRBJ2-2; 11 positions agree with TRBD1. The CDR3 contains 17 residues. Losses at the gene ends were 4 bases for V and 1 base for J; bases not matched to a gene: 5. CDR1 is SGHVS, CDR2 FQNEAQ, per germline. The CDR3 DNA sequence: TGTGCCAGCAGCTCGGGACAGGGGGTAATGAACACCGGGGAGCTGTTTTTT. This gives the protein CASSSGQGVMNTGELFF. The whole variable domain, remainder taken from reference TRBV7-8 and TRBJ2-2, is GAGVSQSPRYKVAKRGQDVALRCDPISGHVSLFWYQQALGQGPEFLTYFQNEAQLDKSGLPSDRFFAERPEGSVSTLKIQRTQQEDSAVYLCASSSGQGVMNTGELFFGEGSRLTVL.

The chain combines TRBV30 with TRBJ2-7; D might be TRBD1 (5 bases). V lost 1 base, J lost 1 base, and 5 bases lay in between. The CDR3 has 12 amino acids. In germline, CDR1 is GTSNPN, CDR2 SVGIG (reference sequence). CDR3 nucleotide sequence: TGTGCCTGGAGTGGACAGTCCTACGAGCAGTACTTC. Protein sequence: CAWSGQSYEQYF.

This chain links TRBV7-9 with TRBJ2-2; D is perhaps TRBD2 (6 bases). The CDR3 spans 15 residues. Looked up from germline, CDR1 is SEHNR and CDR2 is FQNEAQ (reference sequence). The V end was cut by 5 bases, the J end by 6 bases, with 16 bases between. The CDR3 DNA follows: TGTGCCAGCAGCCAAGGGGCGGGGTGGTCCGGGGAGCTGTTTTTT. This codes for CASSQGAGWSGELFF.

The rearrangement joins TRBV4-1 to TRBJ1-2, with 8 bases aligning to TRBD1. The V gene end was trimmed by 4 bases and the J gene end by 5 bases; junction bases not matched to a gene: 15. Looked up from germline, CDR1 is MGHRA and CDR2 is YSYEKL. The CDR3 has 17 amino acids. The CDR3 reads CASSPRDGGQALYGYTF. DNA for the CDR3: TGCGCCAGCAGCCCCAGGGACGGGGGACAGGCCTTATATGGCTACACCTTC.

This clone rates as medium-sized. The chain couples TRBV6-6 to TRBJ1-2; D uncertain. The CDR3 loop spans 12 amino acids. Per the germline V gene, CDR1 is MNHNY and CDR2 is SVGAGI (reference sequence). V was clipped by 2 bases and J by 6 bases, with 7 bases between them. The CDR3, as DNA: TGTGCCAGCAGTTACACGACCCATGGCTACACCTTC. Translated, it gives CASSYTTHGYTF.

This clone has just one count. The gene calls are TRBV30 and TRBJ2-1; D is possibly TRBD1 (5 bases). The CDR3 sequence is 13 residues long. V lost 4 bases to trimming and J lost 5 bases, with 12 bases between them. Germline CDR1 and CDR2: GTSNPN and SVGIG (reference sequence). The CDR3, as DNA: TGTGCCTGGAAGGGGTTCGGAGACAATGAGCAGTTCTTC. Protein product: CAWKGFGDNEQFF. The full variable domain, rest sourced from reference TRBV30 and TRBJ2-1, is SQTIHQWPATLVQPVGSPLSLECTVEGTSNPNLYWYRQAAGRGLQLLFYSVGIGQISSEVPQNLSASRPQDRQFILSSKKLLLSDSGFYLCAWKGFGDNEQFFGPGTRLTVL.